This T cell receptor beta chain was documented in a study of blood T cell repertoires in COVID-19 (dated by TCRdb to the early 2020s). With regard to the full study: Samples covering the acute and convalescent phases of COVID-19 were provided by collaborators in the United States, Italy and Spain. The prospective study material was composed of cDNA or gDNA derived from T cells, B-cell-depleted T cells, or PBMCs. The dataset comprised deeply sampled blood TCRbeta repertoires from subjects exposed to, actively infected with, or recovered from COVID-19. The repertoires were released in a freely available public database meant as a resource for research on the immune response to SARS-CoV-2. Samples were obtained from the ongoing ImmuneRACE study (first 160 participants) and from 1,254 subjects provided by 6 global collaborators. A de-identified subject ID, COVID-19 status, age in years and sex were almost always included in the sample metadata. Where available, HLA class I and class II types were obtained from metadata supplied by the sample provider rather than from assay-based typing.

In the prospective study, participants were roughly 18 to 100 years old, resided in about 25 geographic areas of the United States, and were enrolled through a virtual design. Cohort assignment in the prospective study relied on participant-reported clinical history from a screening survey and a study questionnaire. A participant counted as exposed if, within 2 weeks of entering the study, that participant had been in contact with someone who had a PCR-confirmed or clinician-diagnosed COVID-19 case. In the prospective study, mobile phlebotomists collected whole blood, serum and a nasopharyngeal or oropharyngeal swab from each participant. Participants in the prospective study had the option to provide additional blood draws and questionnaires over a roughly 2-month period. Before DNA extraction, prospective study blood samples were shipped either frozen or at room temperature. The full study reports these points: Clinical and demographic metadata were provided uncurated, with the amount varying by source and participant.

This clone showed up just once. Its binding antigen is unknown. One base away there is no much larger clone; base qualities are not given. The immunoSEQ Assay, a bias-controlled multiplex PCR, was used to amplify TCRbeta CDR3 regions from genomic DNA. Per the source publication's procedure: The number of nucleated cells in each sample was estimated by amplification of reference gene primers within the assay. To quantify the absolute abundance of each unique TCRbeta CDR3 rearrangement, sequence reads were collapsed and filtered. For each sample, productive Simpson clonality was calculated as the square root of Simpson's diversity index over productive rearrangements. What TCRdb holds here is the immuneACCESS table cut down to in-frame rearrangements. Part of the clones is not present; checked against another copy, under half of the missing clones reflect an unresolved V gene, and the others are unexplained. V, J and clone size derive from that table, while D and trimming were established from the DNA sequence. Counted in this sample were some 270,000 clones; more than 85% of them appeared once. The ten most abundant clones make up roughly 2.9% of the sample.

The CDR3 runs 18 residues from the cysteine to the phenylalanine. Kept here is only the CDR3 DNA, which spans 54 bases and is read in frame from base 1. CDR1 is given as ENHRY and CDR2 as SYGVKD, both from the germline V gene. After removal of 2 bases from V and 8 bases from J, the junction retains 15 bases not matched to a gene. Specimen: PBMCs or T cells enriched from blood (not recorded which). The chain uses TRBV10-3 and TRBJ1-2; TRBD1 aligns with 12 central bases. The sequence derives from a man aged 35 to 55 who had been exposed to COVID-19. The CDR3 has the sequence CAISENTISGTGGRGYTF. In nucleotide form, the sequence is TGTGCCATCAGTGAGAATACGATTTCCGGGACAGGGGGCAGGGGCTACACCTTC.